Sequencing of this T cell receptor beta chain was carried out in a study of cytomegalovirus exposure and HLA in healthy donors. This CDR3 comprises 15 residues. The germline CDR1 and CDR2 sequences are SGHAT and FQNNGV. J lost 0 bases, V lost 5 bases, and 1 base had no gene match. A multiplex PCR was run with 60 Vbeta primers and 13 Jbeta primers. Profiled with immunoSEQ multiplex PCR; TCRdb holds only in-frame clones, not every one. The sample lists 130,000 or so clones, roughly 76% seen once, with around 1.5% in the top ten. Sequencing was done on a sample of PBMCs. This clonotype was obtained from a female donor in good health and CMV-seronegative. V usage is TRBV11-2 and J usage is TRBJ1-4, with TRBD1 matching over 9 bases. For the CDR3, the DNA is TGTGCCAGCAGCCGACAGGGGGCAACTAATGAAAAACTGTTTTTT. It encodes CASSRQGATNEKLFF.